This T cell receptor (beta chain) was recorded in a study of blood T cell repertoires in COVID-19. Whole-study context: The United States, Italy and Spain were the sources of the acute and convalescent COVID-19 samples. Sources were T cells, B-cell-depleted T cells, or PBMCs; the material itself was cDNA or gDNA.

The CDR3 is 14 residues long. Germline CDR1 reads MDHEN; CDR2 reads SYDVKM. The junction had 6 bases not matched to a gene; V was cut back by 6 bases and J by 8 bases. In the study's own analysis: It was from reference gene primer amplification that nucleated cell counts were estimated. Clones were read by immunoSEQ multiplex PCR, and TCRdb kept only the in-frame ones, dropping some. The V and J calls and clone size are taken from that table; D and trimming were inferred from the DNA. This table holds 350,000 to 450,000 clones, roughly 85% found once. The V and J genes are TRBV28 and TRBJ1-4; 10 bases line up with TRBD1. The source material was peripheral blood. The clonotype was recovered from a woman under 30 with acute or convalescent COVID-19. The DNA for the CDR3 is TGTGCCAGCAGGACAGGGGGCGTAGGGGAAAAACTGTTTTTT. Translated: CASRTGGVGEKLFF.